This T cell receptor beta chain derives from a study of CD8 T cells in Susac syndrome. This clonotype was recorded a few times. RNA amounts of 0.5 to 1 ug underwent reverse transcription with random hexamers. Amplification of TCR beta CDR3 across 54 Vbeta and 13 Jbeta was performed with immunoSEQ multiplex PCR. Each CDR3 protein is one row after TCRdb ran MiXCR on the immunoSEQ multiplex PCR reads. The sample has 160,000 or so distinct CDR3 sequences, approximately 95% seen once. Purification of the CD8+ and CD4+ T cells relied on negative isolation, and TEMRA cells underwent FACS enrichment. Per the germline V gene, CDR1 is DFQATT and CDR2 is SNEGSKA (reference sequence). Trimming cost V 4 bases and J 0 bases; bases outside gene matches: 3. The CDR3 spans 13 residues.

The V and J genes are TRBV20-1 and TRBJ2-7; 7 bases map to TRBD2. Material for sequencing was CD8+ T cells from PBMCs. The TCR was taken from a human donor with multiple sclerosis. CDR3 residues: CSAKGGSSYEQYF. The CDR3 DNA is TGCAGTGCTAAGGGCGGGAGCTCCTACGAGCAGTACTTC.